The 31 T cell receptor beta chains in this list originate from one sample, sequenced in a study of T cell responses to AZD1222 COVID-19 vaccine. The data were produced by immunoSEQ multiplex PCR, yet TCRdb's version contains in-frame clones alone and is incomplete. The sample has 95,000 to 150,000 clones; roughly 84% are singletons. The specimen comprised peripheral blood, sampled on day 0 of AZD1222 vaccination. The source is an adult in good health.

The rearrangement links TRBV6-1 to TRBJ1-6; perhaps TRBD1 as D (5 bases). The V end was cut by 2 bases, the J end by 10 bases, with 15 bases between. CDR1 is MNHNS and CDR2 is SASEGT in the germline V gene. The CDR3 spans 15 residues. CDR3 in amino acids: CASSELGGVWSPLHF. As DNA, the CDR3 is TGTGCCAGCAGTGAATTGGGAGGGGTTTGGTCACCCCTCCACTTT.

This clone was detected only once. This rearrangement joins TRBV6-5 to TRBJ2-2; D call uncertain. Per germline, CDR1 MNHEY and CDR2 SVGAGI. V shed 1 base and J shed 0 bases, with 6 bases lying between them. This CDR3 spans 15 amino acids. Written as DNA, the CDR3 is TGTGCCAGCAGTTACTTAGCTTCGAACACCGGGGAGCTGTTTTTT. It is translated as CASSYLASNTGELFF.

The chain is built from TRBV5-1 and TRBJ1-4; D gene ambiguous. This CDR3 has 12 amino acids. CDR1 SGHRS and CDR2 YFSETQ come from the germline V gene. V lost 7 bases and J lost 4, with 8 bases in between. In DNA form, the CDR3 reads TGCGCCAGCCGGGGAAATAATGAAAAACTGTTTTTT. Translation gives CASRGNNEKLFF.

The J gene is TRBJ1-5, the V gene TRBV6-2 or TRBV6-3; maybe TRBD1 (6 bases). The CDR3 has 14 residues. Germline V gene sequence: CDR1 MNHEY, CDR2 SVGEGT. Trimming shortened V by 5 bases and J by 9 bases, and 17 bases separated the two germline ends. DNA for the CDR3: TGTGCCAGCAGTCGTAACACAGGGACGTGGCCCCAGCATTTT. This sequence encodes CASSRNTGTWPQHF.

CDR3 sequence: CASSLASTNEKLFF. The CDR3 DNA reads TGTGCCAGCAGCTTAGCATCAACTAATGAAAAACTGTTTTTT. The rearrangement uses TRBV7-9 and TRBJ1-4; D not certain. From germline, CDR1 is SEHNR and CDR2 FQNEAQ (reference sequence). Trimming took off 0 bases at V and 0 bases at J, with 2 bases between the two ends. CDR3 length: 14 residues.

The chain couples TRBV4-1 to TRBJ1-5; a weak D match, TRBD1 (6 bases). V gave up 3 bases and J gave up 3 bases, with 15 bases separating them. CDR3 length: 16 amino acids. In germline, CDR1 is MGHRA, CDR2 YSYEKL. CDR3 sequence (DNA): TGCGCCAGCAGCCAGGCGGGGGCCTACTCCAATCAGCCCCAGCATTTT. The encoded protein is CASSQAGAYSNQPQHF.

This chain connects TRBV4-1 to TRBJ2-2; D unresolved. Per the germline V gene, CDR1 is MGHRA and CDR2 is YSYEKL. The CDR3 extends over 13 amino acids. V lost 4 bases, J lost 3 bases, and 6 bases lay in between. The CDR3 reads CASSPTHTGELFF. The DNA for the CDR3 is TGCGCCAGCAGCCCGACCCACACCGGGGAGCTGTTTTTT.

This clone was counted once. The chain uses TRBV6-5 and TRBJ2-5, with TRBD1 matching 8 bases. Per the germline V gene, CDR1 is MNHEY and CDR2 is SVGAGI. The CDR3 contains 15 residues. Trimming removed 1 base from V and 5 bases from J; junction bases left unmatched: 6. CDR3 residues: CASSYWQGAHETQYF. CDR3 nucleotides: TGTGCCAGCAGTTACTGGCAGGGGGCGCATGAGACCCAGTACTTC.

The V call is TRBV7-2, the J call TRBJ1-3; 7 bases are a match to TRBD1. Germline CDR1 SGHTA, CDR2 FQGNSA. V gave up 4 bases and J gave up 0 bases; unmatched junction bases: 9. There are 17 residues in the CDR3. CDR3 nucleotides: TGTGCCAGCAGCTACTCCGGGACAGCGAGCTCTGGAAACACCATATATTTT. Translated: CASSYSGTASSGNTIYF.

The chain links TRBV19 to TRBJ2-7; no reliable D call. CDR1 LNHDA and CDR2 SQIVND come from the germline V gene (reference sequence). Deletions cut 2 bases from V and 1 base from J, with 6 bases between. The CDR3 loop spans 13 amino acids. CDR3 amino acids: CASSITASYEQYF. The CDR3 nucleotides read TGTGCCAGTAGTATAACAGCTTCCTACGAGCAGTACTTC. Full variable domain (rest looked up from reference TRBV19 and TRBJ2-7): DGGITQSPKYLFRKEGQNVTLSCEQNLNHDAMYWYRQDPGQGLRLIYYSQIVNDFQKGDIAEGYSVSREKKESFPLTVTSAQKNPTAFYLCASSITASYEQYFGPGTRLTVT.

In this sample, this clone turned up once. The rearrangement links TRBV5-4 to TRBJ1-6, with TRBD1 matching 7 bases. The CDR3 runs 17 residues. J gave up 0 bases and V 0 bases, and 3 bases lay outside the gene matches. Germline V lookup: CDR1 SGHNT, CDR2 YYREEE (reference sequence). This CDR3 reads CASSLVTGSSYNSPLHF. For the CDR3, the DNA is TGTGCCAGCAGCTTGGTGACAGGGAGCTCCTATAATTCACCCCTCCACTTT.

The chain carries TRBV19 and TRBJ1-1, with D unresolved. CDR1 is LNHDA and CDR2 is SQIVND in the germline V gene (reference sequence). The V end lost 3 bases, the J end lost 1 base, and 9 bases lay between the germline ends. The CDR3 spans 14 residues. CDR3 protein: CASSIAVRNTEAFF. The CDR3 coding sequence is TGTGCCAGTAGTATTGCGGTGCGGAACACTGAAGCTTTCTTT.

The rearrangement joins TRBV7-9 to TRBJ2-3; unclear D gene. Germline CDR1 reads SEHNR; CDR2 reads FQNEAQ (reference sequence). The CDR3 extends over 13 amino acids. V lost 3 bases, J lost 3 bases, and 7 bases lay in between. The CDR3 here is CASSFPATDTQYF. Written as DNA, the CDR3 is TGTGCCAGCAGCTTCCCGGCAACAGATACGCAGTATTTT.

This clone appeared a single time. The chain carries TRBV29-1 and TRBJ2-7; D is uncertain. CDR3 length: 12 residues. V was pared by 0 bases and J by 0 bases, with 3 bases between. The germline gives CDR1 SQVTM, CDR2 ANQGSEA. CDR3 in DNA: TGCAGCGTTGAAGACCCCTCCTACGAGCAGTACTTC. Translation: CSVEDPSYEQYF.

To note about this clone: Compared with germline, one end of the junction differs, possibly owing to a read error. The chain uses TRBV19 and TRBJ1-1; 7 nucleotides align to TRBD1. This CDR3 has 13 residues. CDR1 and CDR2 (germline): LNHDA, SQIVND (reference sequence). CDR3: CASRIDRDTEAFF. The CDR3 DNA reads TGTGCCAGTAGGATAGACAGGGACACTGAAGCTTTCTTT.

The J gene is TRBJ1-1, the V gene TRBV18; 7 nucleotides match TRBD1. The ends lost 3 bases at V and 1 base at J; junction bases unmatched: 11. Per the germline V gene, CDR1 is KGHSH and CDR2 is LQKENI. The CDR3 covers 17 residues. CDR3 sequence (DNA): TGTGCCAGCTCACCTTTGACAGGGTCAATATCGAACACTGAAGCTTTCTTT. Protein sequence: CASSPLTGSISNTEAFF.

This chain uses TRBV30 with TRBJ1-2, with a tentative D call TRBD1 (6 bases). Germline-derived CDR1 and CDR2 are GTSNPN and SVGIG (reference sequence). This CDR3 comprises 15 residues. V was trimmed by 2 bases and J by 3 bases, leaving 16 bases between them. The CDR3 DNA sequence: TGTGCCTGGAGTAAAGTCTCAGGGGTGTACTATGGCTACACCTTC. Translated: CAWSKVSGVYYGYTF.

As DNA, the CDR3 is TGTGCCTGGAGTGAGACCGGCCCGAACACTGAAGCTTTCTTT. This codes for CAWSETGPNTEAFF. The chain couples TRBV30 to TRBJ1-1, with D unclear. CDR1 and CDR2 (germline): GTSNPN, SVGIG (reference sequence). V was trimmed by 1 base and J by 1 base, leaving 10 bases between them. The CDR3 spans 14 residues.

The CDR3 nucleotides read TGTGCCAGCAGCGAGGGGGGATTCACTGAAGCTTTCTTT. Translated, it gives CASSEGGFTEAFF. The J gene is TRBJ1-1, the V gene TRBV6-5, with D possibly TRBD1 on 6 matching bases. Trimming stripped 6 bases from V and 4 bases from J, with 12 bases between. The CDR3 is 13 residues long. Germline values: CDR1 MNHEY, CDR2 SVGAGI.

V gene TRBV6-2 or TRBV6-3 combines with J gene TRBJ2-7; D assignment may be TRBD1 or TRBD2 (5 bases each). Trimming took 1 base from V and 2 from J, leaving 9 bases between them. Germline loops: CDR1 MNHEY, CDR2 SVGEGT. The CDR3 is 14 amino acids. The CDR3 DNA reads TGTGCCAGCAGTTACTACGGGGACGCCTACGAGCAGTACTTC. Encoded protein: CASSYYGDAYEQYF.

V usage is TRBV3-1 (or the pseudogene TRBV3-2) and J usage is TRBJ2-5, with 13 bases fitting TRBD2. The V and J ends lost 4 bases and 5 bases, in that order; junction bases with no gene match: 7. Germline loops: CDR1 LGHDT, CDR2 YNNKEL (reference sequence). This CDR3 comprises 16 residues. CDR3 region: CASSLRLAGGTETQYF. CDR3 bases: TGTGCCAGCAGCCTACGACTAGCGGGGGGTACGGAGACCCAGTACTTC.

The V and J genes are TRBV9 and TRBJ1-1, with a possible D match to TRBD1 (5 bases). The CDR3 is 14 amino acids. The V gene lost 6 bases and the J gene lost 3 bases, with 15 bases spanning the gap. Germline V gives CDR1 SGDLS, CDR2 YYNGEE. CDR3 loop: CASIPLGGDTEAFF. CDR3 nucleotides: TGTGCCAGCATACCCCTGGGGGGGGACACTGAAGCTTTCTTT. Combining the CDR3 with reference TRBV9 and TRBJ1-1 gives the whole variable domain DSGVTQTPKHLITATGQRVTLRCSPRSGDLSVYWYQQSLDQGLQFLIQYYNGEERAKGNILERFSAQQFPDLHSELNLSSLELGDSALYFCASIPLGGDTEAFFGQGTRLTVV.

This chain links TRBV27 with TRBJ1-5, with D perhaps TRBD1 (5 bases). This CDR3 is built from 15 residues. V was shortened by 2 bases and J by 7 bases, with 15 bases between the two germline ends. Germline CDR1 and CDR2: MNHEY and SMNVEV (reference sequence). The chain's CDR3 is CASSLTVGVGQPQHF. The CDR3 DNA follows: TGTGCCAGCAGTTTAACGGTAGGGGTAGGCCAGCCCCAGCATTTT.

The chain is built from TRBV4-1 and TRBJ2-7; tentatively, D is TRBD1 (6 bases). CDR3 length equals 15 residues. CDR1 is MGHRA and CDR2 is YSYEKL in the germline V gene. Trimming left V 4 bases short and J 3 bases short, with 16 bases between. The CDR3 reads CASSRTQGTVYEQYF. The CDR3 DNA follows: TGCGCCAGCAGCCGCACGCAGGGGACGGTCTACGAGCAGTACTTC.

This chain uses TRBV7-2 with TRBJ2-4; a weak D match, TRBD1 (6 bases). The CDR3 loop spans 17 amino acids. V dropped 5 bases and J dropped 3 bases, with 20 bases sitting between them. The germline gives CDR1 SGHTA, CDR2 FQGNSA. The DNA for the CDR3 is TGTGCCAGCAGCCCTGGGGGCAGGGGATTCGGCAAAAACATTCAGTACTTC. This sequence encodes CASSPGGRGFGKNIQYF. The entire variable domain, with the rest obtained from reference TRBV7-2 and TRBJ2-4, is as follows: GAGVSQSPSNKVTEKGKDVELRCDPISGHTALYWYRQSLGQGLEFLIYFQGNSAPDKSGLPSDRFSAERTGGSVSTLTIQRTQQEDSAVYLCASSPGGRGFGKNIQYFGAGTRLSVL.

The chain recombines TRBV5-6 with TRBJ1-2, with D maybe TRBD1 (5 bases). V was pared by 1 base and J by 5 bases, with 12 bases between. The CDR3 loop spans 14 amino acids. CDR1 and CDR2 from the germline V gene are SGHDT and YYEEEE. CDR3 coding DNA: TGTGCCAGCAGCTTGAGGGGCCGAACTTATGGCTACACCTTC. This gives the protein CASSLRGRTYGYTF.

This clone was picked up a small number of times. The V call is TRBV2, the J call TRBJ2-1; D is tentatively TRBD1 or TRBD2 (7 bases each). V gave up 8 bases and J gave up 4 bases, with 15 bases separating them. Germline CDR1 and CDR2: SNHLY and FYNNEI. The CDR3 sequence is 14 residues long. CDR3 amino acids: CASSGQGGYNEQFF. The CDR3 coding sequence is TGTGCCAGCTCAGGCCAGGGGGGGTACAATGAGCAGTTCTTC.

This chain uses TRBV5-6 with TRBJ2-7; tentative D call: TRBD1 (6 bases). The CDR3 loop spans 12 amino acids. V lost 3 bases and J lost 5, with 9 bases in between. Germline assignment: CDR1 SGHDT and CDR2 YYEEEE. This CDR3 reads CASSWGLDEQYF. For the CDR3, the DNA is TGTGCCAGCAGCTGGGGGCTAGACGAGCAGTACTTC.

The chain links TRBV5-1 to TRBJ2-7, with no clear D. The CDR3 spans 13 residues. Germline assignment: CDR1 SGHRS and CDR2 YFSETQ. Trimming removed 5 bases at V and 3 bases at J, with 12 bases between. The CDR3 loop is CASSIGIDYEQYF. The CDR3 DNA is TGCGCCAGCAGTATAGGGATAGACTACGAGCAGTACTTC.

The gene calls are TRBV12-5 and TRBJ2-3, with TRBD1 identical over 10 bases. V lost 1 base and J lost 7; bases outside the gene matches: 2. Germline V gene data show CDR1 as LGHNT and CDR2 as FRNRAP. This CDR3 has 14 amino acids. The CDR3 DNA reads TGTGCTAGTGGTTTGGGACAGGGGGCGCATACGCAGTATTTT. Translated: CASGLGQGAHTQYF. Based on the CDR3 plus reference TRBV12-5 and TRBJ2-3, the full variable domain is DARVTQTPRHKVTEMGQEVTMRCQPILGHNTVFWYRQTMMQGLELLAYFRNRAPLDDSGMPKDRFSAEMPDATLATLKIQPSEPRDSAVYFCASGLGQGAHTQYFGPGTRLTVL.

Only a few counts were recorded for this clone. The rearrangement joins TRBV5-6 to TRBJ1-2; D gene ambiguous. The CDR3 loop spans 12 amino acids. V was pared by 0 bases and J by 5 bases, with 5 bases between. Germline loops: CDR1 SGHDT, CDR2 YYEEEE. The CDR3 loop is CASSLVEYGYTF. The CDR3 bases are TGTGCCAGCAGCTTGGTGGAGTATGGCTACACCTTC. The variable domain in full, with the rest retrieved from reference TRBV5-6 and TRBJ1-2, is DAGVTQSPTHLIKTRGQQVTLRCSPKSGHDTVSWYQQALGQGPQFIFQYYEEEERQRGNFPDRFSGHQFPNYSSELNVNALLLGDSALYLCASSLVEYGYTFGSGTRLTVV.